The clone carrying this TCR beta chain was seen many times. What it recognizes is unknown. This sample stems from a study of CD8 T cells in ankylosing spondylitis. Quantitative 5'-RACE was performed with molecular barcodes, and it yielded the TCR beta libraries. Via MiXCR, TCRdb re-called the 5' RACE reads, giving one row per CDR3 protein. The sample includes around 120,000 distinct CDR3 sequences, approximately 9.9% of them seen just once. Study-level results: CD8+ cells made up the disease-linked clones, which were relatively rare in peripheral blood. Prior work had noted some motif variants in reactive arthritis blood and synovial fluid. Enrichment of disease-linked clones was reportedly significant in matched ankylosing spondylitis synovial fluid.

Material: blood, either unsorted or a sorted T cell fraction (not recorded which). The clonotype originates from a male donor with ankylosing spondylitis or in good health (not recorded which).

CDR3 protein: CASSQGQGNDNEQYF. CDR3 bases: TGTGCCAGCAGCCAAGGGCAGGGGAACGATAACGAGCAGTACTTC. The rearrangement uses TRBV4-2 and TRBJ2-7; D perhaps matches TRBD1 (6 bases). This CDR3 region has 15 residues. CDR1 LGHNA and CDR2 YNFKEQ come from the germline V gene. The V gene lost 1 base and the J gene lost 5 bases, with 15 bases spanning the gap.